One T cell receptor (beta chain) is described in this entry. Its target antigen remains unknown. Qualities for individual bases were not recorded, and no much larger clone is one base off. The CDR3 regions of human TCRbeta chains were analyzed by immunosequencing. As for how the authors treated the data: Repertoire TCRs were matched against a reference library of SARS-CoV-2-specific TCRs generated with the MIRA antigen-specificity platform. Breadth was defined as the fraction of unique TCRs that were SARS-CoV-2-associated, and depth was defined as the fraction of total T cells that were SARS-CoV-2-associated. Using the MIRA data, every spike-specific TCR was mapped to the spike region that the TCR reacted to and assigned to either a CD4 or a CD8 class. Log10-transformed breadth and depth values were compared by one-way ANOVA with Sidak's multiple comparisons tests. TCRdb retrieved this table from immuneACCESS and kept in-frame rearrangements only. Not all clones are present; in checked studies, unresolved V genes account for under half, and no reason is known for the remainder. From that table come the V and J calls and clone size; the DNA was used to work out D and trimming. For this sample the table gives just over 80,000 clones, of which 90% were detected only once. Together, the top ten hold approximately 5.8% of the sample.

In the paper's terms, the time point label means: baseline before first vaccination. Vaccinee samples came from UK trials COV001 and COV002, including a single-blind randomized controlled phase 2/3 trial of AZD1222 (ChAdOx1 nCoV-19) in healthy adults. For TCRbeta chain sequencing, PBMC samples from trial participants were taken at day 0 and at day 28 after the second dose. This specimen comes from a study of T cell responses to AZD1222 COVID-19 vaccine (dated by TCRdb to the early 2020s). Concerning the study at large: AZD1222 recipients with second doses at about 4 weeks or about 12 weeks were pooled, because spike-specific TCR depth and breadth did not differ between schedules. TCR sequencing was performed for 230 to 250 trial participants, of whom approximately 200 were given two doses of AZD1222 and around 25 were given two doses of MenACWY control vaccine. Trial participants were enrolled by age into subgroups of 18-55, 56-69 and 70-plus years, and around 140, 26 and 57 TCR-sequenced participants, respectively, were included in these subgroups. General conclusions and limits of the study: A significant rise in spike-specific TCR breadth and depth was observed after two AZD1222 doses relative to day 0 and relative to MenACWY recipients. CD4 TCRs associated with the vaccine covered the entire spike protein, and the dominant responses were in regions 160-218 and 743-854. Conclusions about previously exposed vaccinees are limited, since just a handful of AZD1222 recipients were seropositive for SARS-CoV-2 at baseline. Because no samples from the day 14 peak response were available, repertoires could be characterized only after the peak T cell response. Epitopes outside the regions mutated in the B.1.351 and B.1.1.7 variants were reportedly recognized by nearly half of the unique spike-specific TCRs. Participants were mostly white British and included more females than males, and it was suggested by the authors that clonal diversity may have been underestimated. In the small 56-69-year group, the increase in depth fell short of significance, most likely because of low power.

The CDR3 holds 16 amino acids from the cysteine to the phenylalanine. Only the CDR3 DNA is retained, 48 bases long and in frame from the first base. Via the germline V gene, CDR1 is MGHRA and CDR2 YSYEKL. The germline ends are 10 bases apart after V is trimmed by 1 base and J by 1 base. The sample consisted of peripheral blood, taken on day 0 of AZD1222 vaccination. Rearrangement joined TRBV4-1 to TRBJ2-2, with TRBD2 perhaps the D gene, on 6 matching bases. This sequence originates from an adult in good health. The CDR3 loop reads CASSQGRARNTGELFF. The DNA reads TGCGCCAGCAGCCAAGGGAGGGCACGGAACACCGGGGAGCTGTTTTTT.